One TCR beta chain is described in this entry. Antigen specificity is unknown. The CDR3 extends over 15 amino acids. V gave up 6 bases and J gave up 7 bases; unmatched junction bases: 7. Here immunoSEQ multiplex PCR was the method, and the copy in TCRdb shows in-frame clones only, minus some. Counted here are tens of thousands of clones, 75% to 90% occurring once; the ten biggest clones make up under 2%. The data were taken from a study of OX40 agonist ivuxolimab in advanced cancers. Study-wide background: The patients got ivuxolimab, which is an agonistic anti-OX40 (CD134) antibody. At doses from 0.01 to 10 mg/kg, patients were given intravenous ivuxolimab every 2 weeks. Study-level results: Expanded clones belonging to CD8+ T cells outnumbered, on average, those of CD4+.

The source of this sequence is an adult with an advanced solid tumor such as melanoma, head and neck, liver or kidney cancer. The V and J genes are TRBV6-7 and TRBJ1-6; TRBD1 agrees at 9 bases. TRBV6-7 is an open reading frame, and its role is uncertain. Sample: CD4+ or CD8+ T cells sorted from blood, taken in a trial of the OX40 agonist ivuxolimab. The CDR3 here is CASRDPGQGNSPLHF. CDR3 nucleotides: TGTGCCAGCAGGGACCCGGGACAGGGAAATTCACCCCTCCACTTT.